This TCR beta chain was sequenced during a study of CD8+CD57+ T cells in acquired aplastic anemia. Study overall: Isolated CD4+ and CD8+ cells, once sorted, yielded DNA averaging roughly 3 ug.

V lost 2 bases to trimming and J lost 6 bases, with 5 bases between them. This CDR3 comprises 12 residues. Germline V gene sequence: CDR1 SGHRS, CDR2 YFSETQ. Using genomic DNA as the template, TCR beta VDJ and CDR3 profiling was carried out. In TCRdb, the reads were re-called with MiXCR into one record per CDR3 protein. There are over 250,000 distinct CDR3 sequences in the sample; approximately 58% occur only once, and around 1.3% lies in the top ten. This clonotype has more than one count but fewer than ten. The patients chosen for sequencing had shown expansion of CD8+CD57+ cells (detected by flow cytometry). The patients, all of them, had severe acquired aplastic anemia. Patients were untreated when blood was sampled.

The source material was sorted CD4+, CD8+, or CD8+CD57+ T cells (not recorded which) from PBMCs. The chain uses TRBV5-1 and TRBJ2-2; D gene ambiguous. The TCR sequence derives from a human donor with aplastic anemia. The CDR3 nucleotides are TGCGCCAGCAGCTTTTCGCCCGGGGAGCTGTTTTTT. This encodes CASSFSPGELFF.